The 21 T cell receptor beta chains listed next were all sequenced from one sample in a study of T cell repertoires in cytomegalovirus infection. TCRdb reprocessed the reads with MiXCR, giving one entry per CDR3 protein. The sample carries about 440,000 distinct CDR3 sequences, about 33% recorded once. Sequencing input: PBMCs. The receptor source for this set is a human donor in good health (CMV status not recorded). Some clones in this sample may be carry-over from other donors' samples.

Concerning this clonotype itself: A much more abundant neighbour one base away suggests this may be a read error. The V call is TRBV11-2, the J call TRBJ2-5; D call uncertain. V was trimmed by 4 bases and J by 6 bases, leaving 21 bases between them. CDR3 length: 16 residues. CDR1 and CDR2 (germline): SGHAT, FQNNGV. This CDR3 reads CASSSRITVGGKTQYF. CDR3 coding DNA: TGTGCCAGCAGCTCTAGGATAACAGTGGGCGGAAAGACCCAGTACTTC.

The V call is TRBV5-4, the J call TRBJ2-3; D tentatively fits TRBD1 or TRBD2 (6 bases each). The V gene's germline CDR1 is SGHNT and CDR2 YYREEE (reference sequence). This CDR3 is built from 15 residues. V lost 6 bases to trimming and J lost 0 bases, with 14 bases between them. CDR3 bases: TGTGCCAGCAAGCTAGGGGGGCCAAGCACAGATACGCAGTATTTT. This gives the protein CASKLGGPSTDTQYF.

V gene TRBV5-1 combines with J gene TRBJ2-2; D unclear. Per the germline V gene, CDR1 is SGHRS and CDR2 is YFSETQ. This CDR3 is built from 14 residues. V was cut by 0 bases and J by 4 bases, with 7 bases left in between. CDR3 amino acids: CASSLGPSTGELFF. The CDR3 DNA is TGCGCCAGCAGCTTGGGTCCATCCACCGGGGAGCTGTTTTTT.

The chain is built from TRBV5-1 and TRBJ2-1; 8 bases are a match to TRBD2. CDR3 length equals 15 residues. V gave up 0 bases and J gave up 10 bases; unmatched junction bases: 9. Germline V gives CDR1 SGHRS, CDR2 YFSETQ. The CDR3 nucleotides read TGCGCCAGCAGCTTGGAAACGGGGGGGCTAGGCGAGCAGTTCTTC. It specifies CASSLETGGLGEQFF.

In this sample, this clonotype turned up many times. The chain recombines TRBV7-2 with TRBJ2-5; D may match TRBD1 or TRBD2 (5 bases each). V was pared by 2 bases and J by 0 bases, with 13 bases between. CDR3 size: 16 residues. Per the germline V gene, CDR1 is SGHTA and CDR2 is FQGNSA. Here the CDR3 reads CASSLNPWGNQETQYF. The CDR3 bases are TGTGCCAGCAGCTTAAACCCTTGGGGGAACCAAGAGACCCAGTACTTC. Looking up the rest from reference TRBV7-2 and TRBJ2-5 gives the full variable domain: GAGVSQSPSNKVTEKGKDVELRCDPISGHTALYWYRQSLGQGLEFLIYFQGNSAPDKSGLPSDRFSAERTGGSVSTLTIQRTQQEDSAVYLCASSLNPWGNQETQYFGPGTRLLVL.

Worth noting for this clonotype: The CDR3 end shows no conserved phenylalanine or tryptophan, and so a read error is likely. The chain combines TRBV5-6 with TRBJ1-1, with TRBD1 as a possible D gene (5 bases). The CDR3 is 16 residues long. Germline CDR1 is SGHDT and CDR2 is YYEEEE. V lost 0 bases to trimming and J lost 0 bases, with 12 bases between them. The DNA of the CDR3 is TGTGCCAGCAGCTTGGGCCCCGGGGGTCTGAACACTGAAGCTTTCATT. This sequence encodes CASSLGPGGLNTEAFI.

This CDR3 reads CASSPSGNSNQPQHF. CDR3 DNA: TGTGCCAGCAGCCCTTCCGGGAACAGCAATCAGCCCCAGCATTTT. The V and J genes are TRBV4-2 and TRBJ1-5; no firm D call. V lost 4 bases, J lost 1 base, and 11 bases lay in between. CDR1 is LGHNA and CDR2 is YNFKEQ in the germline V gene. The length of the CDR3 is 15 residues.

This clonotype was seen repeatedly, ten times or more. CDR3 loop: CASSLANRPNTEAFF. The CDR3 region has the DNA TGTGCCAGCAGCTTAGCTAATCGGCCCAACACTGAAGCTTTCTTT. The chain couples TRBV7-9 to TRBJ1-1; no clear D gene. Germline lookup yields CDR1 SEHNR and CDR2 FQNEAQ (reference sequence). V lost 0 bases, J lost 2 bases, and 10 bases lay in between. The CDR3 runs to 15 residues.

At least ten counts were recorded for this clonotype. The chain has TRBV6-5 and TRBJ1-1; 10 bases are a match to TRBD1. Per germline, CDR1 MNHEY and CDR2 SVGAGI. The CDR3 runs 15 residues. V lost 10 bases to trimming and J lost 1 base; unmatched junction nucleotides: 9. The CDR3 bases are TGTGCCACCCTCCGGGACAGGGGAGGGAACACTGAAGCTTTCTTT. Its protein is CATLRDRGGNTEAFF.

The table lists this clonotype with a few counts. The rearrangement uses TRBV24-1 and TRBJ2-1; perhaps TRBD2 as D (6 bases). Deletions cut 8 bases from V and 5 bases from J, with 21 bases between. The length of the CDR3 is 16 residues. Germline CDR1 reads KGHDR; CDR2 reads SFDVKD. The CDR3 DNA follows: TGTGCCACCAAGAGAGGTGGCGGGGCCAATAACAATGAGCAGTTCTTC. Translating gives CATKRGGGANNNEQFF.

This clonotype was found a few times. The CDR3 DNA reads as TGTGCCAGCAGCAGAGCCACAGGGAGCTCCTATAATTCACCCCTCCACTTT. As protein: CASSRATGSSYNSPLHF. This chain links TRBV12-3 or TRBV12-4 with TRBJ1-6, with D perhaps TRBD1 (6 bases). V gave up 6 bases and J gave up 0 bases, with 15 bases separating them. CDR3 length: 17 amino acids.

The chain joins TRBV6-1 to TRBJ2-2; D not certain. Germline V gene data show CDR1 as MNHNS and CDR2 as SASEGT. Trimming removed 11 bases from V and 7 bases from J, with 14 bases in between. The CDR3 length is 12 residues. The CDR3 sequence: CASMILNGELFF. The CDR3 DNA reads TGTGCCTCTATGATCCTGAACGGGGAGCTGTTTTTT.

The gene calls are TRBV5-1 and TRBJ1-1; 7 bases map to TRBD1. The length of the CDR3 is 13 residues. The germline V gene encodes CDR1 SGHRS and CDR2 YFSETQ. Unmatched junction bases numbered 4, after V lost 1 base and J lost 7 bases. The CDR3 spells CASSLPQGGEAFF. The DNA for the CDR3 is TGCGCCAGCAGCTTGCCGCAGGGGGGTGAAGCTTTCTTT.

This clonotype was seen ten or more times. The chain joins TRBV7-2 to TRBJ2-5; no clear D. Per germline, CDR1 SGHTA and CDR2 FQGNSA. The CDR3 extends over 12 amino acids. V lost 0 bases and J lost 4, with 3 bases in between. The DNA of the CDR3 is TGTGCCAGCAGCTTAGCGGGAGAGACCCAGTACTTC. Protein sequence: CASSLAGETQYF. Variable domain in full (rest from reference TRBV7-2 and TRBJ2-5): GAGVSQSPSNKVTEKGKDVELRCDPISGHTALYWYRQSLGQGLEFLIYFQGNSAPDKSGLPSDRFSAERTGGSVSTLTIQRTQQEDSAVYLCASSLAGETQYFGPGTRLLVL.

The chain combines TRBV4-1 with TRBJ2-3; D is possibly TRBD1 or TRBD2 (5 bases each). The CDR3 runs to 15 residues. Trimming left V 0 bases short and J 5 bases short, with 12 bases between. Germline loops: CDR1 MGHRA, CDR2 YSYEKL. DNA of the CDR3: TGCGCCAGCAGCCAAGAGGGCCGGGGCGGAGATACGCAGTATTTT. It yields the protein CASSQEGRGGDTQYF.

This clonotype was seen a handful of times. This chain connects TRBV7-6 to TRBJ1-2; D may be TRBD1 (5 bases). CDR3 length: 15 amino acids. V was clipped by 5 bases and J by 8 bases, with 21 bases between them. The germline gives CDR1 SGHVS, CDR2 FNYEAQ. CDR3 in DNA: TGTGCCAGCAGCCCCAGTTCGGCAGGGATGGGAGGCTACACCTTC. Protein: CASSPSSAGMGGYTF.

The chain employs TRBV5-4 and TRBJ2-3; TRBD2 matches at 7 bases. Germline V gives CDR1 SGHNT, CDR2 YYREEE (reference sequence). The CDR3 consists of 14 residues. V gave up 0 bases and J gave up 9 bases; unmatched junction bases: 7. The CDR3 protein is CASSLGDYRETQYF. CDR3 DNA: TGTGCCAGCAGCTTGGGGGACTATCGGGAGACGCAGTATTTT.

The chain uses TRBV6-8 and TRBJ2-7, with D perhaps matching TRBD2 (5 bases). This CDR3 has 15 amino acids. Germline V gene sequence: CDR1 MNHGY, CDR2 SAAAGT. V shed 5 bases and J shed 4 bases, with 18 bases lying between them. This chain's CDR3 is CASSTPRPGRYEQYF. CDR3 nucleotide sequence: TGTGCCAGCAGTACCCCCCGGCCGGGGAGATACGAGCAGTACTTC.

The genes are TRBV7-2 and TRBJ2-1; tentative D call: TRBD2 (5 bases). This CDR3 is 15 amino acids long. Trimming removed 2 bases at V and 7 bases at J, with 15 bases between. Germline CDR1 and CDR2: SGHTA and FQGNSA. DNA for the CDR3: TGTGCCAGCAGCTTACCCAGAATAGGCGGGAATGAGCAGTTCTTC. Amino acids: CASSLPRIGGNEQFF.

The rearrangement links TRBV2 to TRBJ1-5; D is possibly TRBD1 (6 bases). This CDR3 spans 17 amino acids. V lost 4 bases, J lost 2 bases, and 18 bases lay in between. Germline-derived CDR1 and CDR2 are SNHLY and FYNNEI. The CDR3 DNA reads as TGTGCCAGCAGTGGTAACAGGGCGAGGATCGGCAATCAGCCCCAGCATTTT. Its protein product is CASSGNRARIGNQPQHF.

The sample holds many counts of this clonotype. The chain uses TRBV11-2 and TRBJ1-4; unclear D gene. Looked up from germline, CDR1 is SGHAT and CDR2 is FQNNGV. Trimming took 1 base from V and 0 from J, leaving 15 bases between them. This CDR3 has 18 amino acids. CDR3 in DNA: TGTGCCAGCAGCTTAGTTGTTACCCGGAGTGCAACTAATGAAAAACTGTTTTTT. It yields the protein CASSLVVTRSATNEKLFF. The full variable domain, its missing parts supplied by reference TRBV11-2 and TRBJ1-4, is EAGVAQSPRYKIIEKRQSVAFWCNPISGHATLYWYQQILGQGPKLLIQFQNNGVVDDSQLPKDRFSAERLKGVDSTLKIQPAKLEDSAVYLCASSLVVTRSATNEKLFFGSGTQLSVL.